The 27 T cell receptor beta chains reported below all come from one sample, sequenced in a study of blood T cell repertoires in COVID-19. Assay: immunoSEQ multiplex PCR; the TCRdb copy retains only in-frame clones and omits some. The sample carries about 130,000 clones, 65% to 90% recorded once. The sequencing input was PBMCs or T cells enriched from blood (not recorded which). The receptors derive from a woman aged 45 to 65 who had recovered from COVID-19.

V and J are TRBV10-3 and TRBJ2-7; 8 bases line up with TRBD2. This CDR3 comprises 13 residues. Germline CDR1 reads ENHRY; CDR2 reads SYGVKD. J was trimmed by 7 bases and V by 0 bases; bases with no gene match: 2. CDR3 protein: CAISESTGGEQYF. DNA for the CDR3: TGTGCCATCAGTGAGTCGACGGGAGGGGAGCAGTACTTC.

The chain is built from TRBV5-1 and TRBJ2-3; 8 nucleotides match TRBD2. Germline CDR1 reads SGHRS; CDR2 reads YFSETQ. V was clipped by 5 bases and J by 2 bases; unmatched bases: 7. The CDR3 is 15 residues long. As DNA, the CDR3 is TGCGCCAGCAGGGGCGGGGGGCCCCCCACAGATACGCAGTATTTT. Its protein is CASRGGGPPTDTQYF.

For the CDR3, the DNA is TGTGCCAGCAGTGGCCAACCGGGACTAGCGGGGGGGCGCTACGAGCAGTACTTC. It yields the protein CASSGQPGLAGGRYEQYF. V and J are TRBV2 and TRBJ2-7; 16 bases fit TRBD2. V was clipped by 4 bases and J by 3 bases; unmatched bases: 9. This CDR3 contains 18 residues. Looked up from germline, CDR1 is SNHLY and CDR2 is FYNNEI. Complete variable domain (other parts from reference TRBV2 and TRBJ2-7): EPEVTQTPSHQVTQMGQEVILRCVPISNHLYFYWYRQILGQKVEFLVSFYNNEISEKSEIFDDQFSVERPDGSNFTLKIRSTKLEDSAMYFCASSGQPGLAGGRYEQYFGPGTRLTVT.

The chain links TRBV2 to TRBJ2-2; D remains unclear. Germline-derived CDR1 and CDR2 are SNHLY and FYNNEI. V lost 7 bases to trimming and J lost 0 bases, with 6 bases between them. The CDR3 extends over 13 amino acids. The CDR3 spells CASTRSNTGELFF. CDR3 nucleotide sequence: TGTGCCAGCACCAGATCGAACACCGGGGAGCTGTTTTTT. Combining the CDR3 with reference TRBV2 and TRBJ2-2 gives the whole variable domain EPEVTQTPSHQVTQMGQEVILRCVPISNHLYFYWYRQILGQKVEFLVSFYNNEISEKSEIFDDQFSVERPDGSNFTLKIRSTKLEDSAMYFCASTRSNTGELFFGEGSRLTVL.

The J gene is TRBJ2-1, the V gene TRBV3-1 (or the pseudogene TRBV3-2); 10 bases fit TRBD2. Trimming removed 9 bases from V and 5 bases from J; junction bases left unmatched: 4. CDR3 size: 13 residues. Germline V gene data show CDR1 as LGHDT and CDR2 as YNNKEL (reference sequence). In DNA form, the CDR3 reads TGTGCCAGGGTAGCGGGGGGACACAATGAGCAGTTCTTC. Translating it yields CARVAGGHNEQFF.

The chain combines TRBV15 with TRBJ2-5, with a tentative D call TRBD1 (6 bases). This CDR3 is built from 15 residues. V was shortened by 2 bases and J by 1 base, with 11 bases between the two germline ends. Germline CDR1 LNHNV, CDR2 YYDKDF (reference sequence). The CDR3 sequence is CATSRHGQIQETQYF. CDR3 DNA sequence: TGTGCCACCAGCAGACACGGACAGATCCAAGAGACCCAGTACTTC.

This clone has just a few counts. The chain uses TRBV4-1 and TRBJ2-3; D might be TRBD1 (6 bases). Germline-derived CDR1 and CDR2 are MGHRA and YSYEKL. V dropped 1 base and J dropped 3 bases, with 11 bases sitting between them. The CDR3 is made up of 15 amino acids. The CDR3 sequence is CASSQGDRLTDTQYF. The CDR3, as DNA: TGCGCCAGCAGCCAAGGAGACAGGTTAACAGATACGCAGTATTTT.

This chain joins TRBV7-9 and TRBJ2-7; D uncertain. V lost 1 base, J lost 6 bases, and 10 bases lay in between. This CDR3 contains 13 residues. CDR1 SEHNR and CDR2 FQNEAQ come from the germline V gene (reference sequence). CDR3 protein: CASSLVRSFEQYF. The CDR3 bases are TGTGCCAGCAGCTTAGTTAGGAGTTTCGAGCAGTACTTC. Supplemented by reference TRBV7-9 and TRBJ2-7, the full variable domain reads DTGVSQNPRHKITKRGQNVTFRCDPISEHNRLYWYRQTLGQGPEFLTYFQNEAQLEKSRLLSDRFSAERPKGSFSTLEIQRTEQGDSAMYLCASSLVRSFEQYFGPGTRLTVT.

There are a few counts of this clone. The gene calls are TRBV7-2 and TRBJ1-2; D unclear. The V gene's germline CDR1 is SGHTA and CDR2 FQGNSA. The CDR3 runs to 12 residues. V lost 5 bases to trimming and J lost 8 bases, with 12 bases between them. CDR3 sequence (DNA): TGTGCCAGCAGCGCGAGACTTCAGGGCTACACCTTC. Encoded protein: CASSARLQGYTF.

V is TRBV10-1 and J is TRBJ1-4; maybe TRBD1 (5 bases). V shed 5 bases and J shed 8 bases, with 12 bases lying between them. Germline V gives CDR1 WNHNN, CDR2 SYGVQD (reference sequence). The CDR3 is made up of 13 amino acids. CDR3: CASSPQGREKLFF. CDR3 in DNA: TGCGCCAGCAGTCCGCAGGGAAGAGAAAAACTGTTTTTT.

This clone was seen once. The chain couples TRBV4-3 to TRBJ1-1; D is possibly TRBD1 (6 bases). The CDR3 is 15 residues long. Germline CDR1 LGHNA, CDR2 YSLEER. V lost 0 bases, J lost 4 bases, and 12 bases lay in between. The CDR3 sequence is CASSQEGRGSTEAFF. The CDR3 coding sequence is TGCGCCAGCAGCCAAGAGGGCAGGGGTAGCACTGAAGCTTTCTTT.

This chain uses TRBV28 with TRBJ2-3, with a weak D call TRBD2 (5 bases). CDR3 size: 14 residues. V lost 7 bases, J lost 2 bases, and 13 bases lay in between. Germline V CDR1 and CDR2: MDHEN, SYDVKM. The DNA of the CDR3 is TGTGCCAGCATACGGGGAGCAAACACAGATACGCAGTATTTT. Translating it yields CASIRGANTDTQYF.

The rearrangement uses TRBV3-1 (or the pseudogene TRBV3-2) and TRBJ1-1; D possibly corresponds to TRBD1 (5 bases). Trimming took off 1 base at V and 4 bases at J, with 16 bases between the two ends. Per the germline V gene, CDR1 is LGHDT and CDR2 is YNNKEL (reference sequence). This CDR3 is 16 amino acids long. The CDR3 region is CASSQVGGSGGTEAFF. CDR3 in DNA: TGTGCCAGCAGCCAAGTTGGGGGGAGTGGTGGCACTGAAGCTTTCTTT.

CDR3 DNA: TGTGCCAGCATCGTTTACAGAGGGTATAATTCACCCCTCCACTTT. Translated: CASIVYRGYNSPLHF. This chain joins TRBV7-2 and TRBJ1-6; D gene uncertain. The CDR3 is 15 amino acids. Trimming pared 7 bases from V and 4 bases from J, leaving 14 bases between. The V gene's germline CDR1 is SGHTA and CDR2 FQGNSA.

This chain uses TRBV6-5 with TRBJ1-1; TRBD1 is a possible D gene (6 bases). V was cut by 2 bases and J by 3 bases, with 10 bases left in between. This CDR3 contains 14 residues. CDR1 and CDR2 (germline): MNHEY, SVGAGI. CDR3 DNA sequence: TGTGCCAGCAGTTACGGGGGCCGGGACACTGAAGCTTTCTTT. Its translation: CASSYGGRDTEAFF.

The J gene is TRBJ2-2, the V gene TRBV14, with a weak D call TRBD1 (7 bases). V was shortened by 4 bases and J by 8 bases, with 20 bases between the two germline ends. CDR1 SGHDN and CDR2 FVKESK come from the germline V gene. The CDR3 runs to 16 residues. This CDR3 is CASSRGTVGGSGELFF. In nucleotides, the CDR3 is TGTGCCAGCAGCCGCGGGACAGTAGGGGGTTCTGGGGAGCTGTTTTTT.

The rearrangement joins TRBV6-5 to TRBJ1-4; 9 nucleotides match TRBD1. The V segment lost 2 bases and the J segment 8 bases; nucleotides outside the gene matches: 9. Germline values: CDR1 MNHEY, CDR2 SVGAGI. The CDR3 has 16 residues. CDR3 bases: TGTGCCAGCAGTTACCCAAAACAGGGGGCGGGAGAAAAACTGTTTTTT. Translation gives CASSYPKQGAGEKLFF.

The CDR3 region is CASSTGLAGGVTSTDTQYF. The CDR3 DNA follows: TGTGCCAGCAGCACAGGACTAGCGGGGGGGGTTACTAGCACAGATACGCAGTATTTT. This chain joins TRBV7-2 and TRBJ2-3; 15 bases line up with TRBD2. The CDR3 has 19 amino acids. The germline gives CDR1 SGHTA, CDR2 FQGNSA. V trimming: 5 bases; J trimming: 0 bases; junction bases outside the gene matches: 9.

The rearrangement links TRBV6-5 to TRBJ2-1, with TRBD2 as a possible D gene (6 bases). The CDR3 covers 14 residues. Trimming took 6 bases from V and 2 from J, leaving 11 bases between them. Germline V gene data show CDR1 as MNHEY and CDR2 as SVGAGI. CDR3 region: CASSLRDAYNEQFF. CDR3 nucleotide sequence: TGTGCCAGCAGCCTGCGGGACGCCTACAATGAGCAGTTCTTC.

This clone has more than one count but fewer than ten. The V gene is TRBV3-1 (or the pseudogene TRBV3-2), the J gene TRBJ2-5; 11 bases align to TRBD2. V lost 5 bases, J lost 2 bases, and 7 bases stayed unmatched. Germline assignment: CDR1 LGHDT and CDR2 YNNKEL (reference sequence). The CDR3 is made up of 16 amino acids. The CDR3 sequence is CASSASLAGGQETQYF. CDR3 DNA sequence: TGTGCCAGCAGCGCCTCTTTAGCGGGGGGGCAAGAGACCCAGTACTTC.

This clone came up once. This chain joins TRBV4-1 and TRBJ2-4; D is unclear. Looked up from germline, CDR1 is MGHRA and CDR2 is YSYEKL. Trimming cost V 4 bases and J 2 bases, with 9 bases left between them. This CDR3 has 14 amino acids. The CDR3 reads CASSRVETKNIQYF. For the CDR3, the DNA is TGCGCCAGCAGCCGTGTCGAGACCAAAAACATTCAGTACTTC.

The genes are TRBV6-5 and TRBJ2-7, with D perhaps TRBD2 (6 bases). V was cut by 0 bases and J by 0 bases, with 12 bases left in between. CDR3 length: 16 residues. Per germline, CDR1 MNHEY and CDR2 SVGAGI. CDR3 in DNA: TGTGCCAGCAGTTACTCAGGCGGGGCGAGCTCCTACGAGCAGTACTTC. Translating it yields CASSYSGGASSYEQYF.

The chain recombines TRBV2 with TRBJ1-6, with D maybe TRBD1 (6 bases). V shed 3 bases and J shed 1 base, with 16 bases lying between them. The CDR3 is made up of 18 amino acids. CDR1 SNHLY and CDR2 FYNNEI come from the germline V gene. For the CDR3, the DNA is TGTGCCAGCAGTGACCCCCTGAACAGGGTGTCCTATAATTCACCCCTCCACTTT. Protein: CASSDPLNRVSYNSPLHF.

This chain joins TRBV18 and TRBJ2-7; D uncertain. V lost 1 base to trimming and J lost 3 bases, with 4 bases between them. The CDR3 is 12 amino acids. In germline, CDR1 is KGHSH, CDR2 LQKENI. CDR3 nucleotides: TGTGCCAGCTCACCACTCGGCTACGAGCAGTACTTC. Residues: CASSPLGYEQYF. The variable domain in full, completed from reference TRBV18 and TRBJ2-7, reads NAGVMQNPRHLVRRRGQEARLRCSPMKGHSHVYWYRQLPEEGLKFMVYLQKENIIDESGMPKERFSAEFPKEGPSILRIQQVVRGDSAAYFCASSPLGYEQYFGPGTRLTVT.

The V gene is TRBV4-2, the J gene TRBJ1-1; TRBD1 might be the D (6 bases). Looked up from germline, CDR1 is LGHNA and CDR2 is YNFKEQ. Deletions cut 0 bases from V and 0 bases from J, with 23 bases between. The CDR3 totals 20 residues. For the CDR3, the DNA is TGTGCCAGCAGCCAAGACCGGGCGAGGGGGACCTGGACCATGAACACTGAAGCTTTCTTT. Amino acid sequence: CASSQDRARGTWTMNTEAFF.

V gene TRBV11-2 combines with J gene TRBJ1-2; D unresolved. Looked up from germline, CDR1 is SGHAT and CDR2 is FQNNGV. The CDR3 is made up of 15 amino acids. Trimming cost V 0 bases and J 2 bases, with 10 bases left between them. The CDR3 region has the DNA TGTGCCAGCAGCTTAGAAACGGCAGGAAACTATGGCTACACCTTC. Residues: CASSLETAGNYGYTF.

This chain joins TRBV5-1 and TRBJ2-5, with 9 bases aligning to TRBD2. The CDR3 extends over 14 amino acids. J was trimmed by 5 bases and V by 4 bases; bases with no gene match: 6. In germline, CDR1 is SGHRS, CDR2 YFSETQ. The CDR3 bases are TGCGCCAGCAGCGAGGGACTAGCCGGGGAGACCCAGTACTTC. This codes for CASSEGLAGETQYF.